This T cell receptor (beta chain) stems from a study of T cell responses to AZD1222 COVID-19 vaccine. There are 18 residues in the CDR3. CDR1 and CDR2 (germline): SGHTA, FQGNSA. After removal of 2 bases from V and 8 bases from J, the junction contained 18 bases not matched to a gene. This clone was seen only a few times. Sequenced by immunoSEQ multiplex PCR; TCRdb stores in-frame clones only, minus some. The data contain fewer than 100,000 clones, roughly 87% of them singletons. The chain employs TRBV7-2 and TRBJ1-2, with TRBD1 matching over 9 bases. The sample consisted of peripheral blood, taken 28 days after the second AZD1222 dose. The sequence was collected from an adult who received the AZD1222 COVID-19 vaccine. For the CDR3, the DNA is TGTGCCAGCAGCTTAACCGGTGGACAGGGGTTGCCCCGGGCGGGCTACACCTTC. It yields the protein CASSLTGGQGLPRAGYTF.